The 17 T cell receptor beta chains listed next were all sequenced from one sample in a study of molecular identifiers for immune sequencing clone quantification. TCRdb itself ran the PCR reads through MiXCR, one entry per CDR3 protein. The sample lists 300,000 to 400,000 distinct CDR3 sequences, 24% occurring once. Sequencing input: naive CD8+ T cells from blood, with Jurkat cell RNA spiked in. The subset here: FACS-sorted CD8+CD4-CCR7+CD45RA+ naive T cells. The receptors derive from a human donor in good health. Some libraries in this study had Jurkat cell RNA spiked in.

In this sample, this clonotype turned up many times. The chain couples TRBV9 to TRBJ2-6, with D possibly called TRBD1 or TRBD2 (5 bases each). Trimming removed 3 bases at V and 0 bases at J, with 13 bases between. CDR3 length equals 17 residues. CDR1 is SGDLS, CDR2 YYNGEE, per germline. CDR3 loop: CASSGQIGGSGANVLTF. The CDR3 nucleotides read TGTGCCAGCAGCGGTCAAATTGGGGGCTCTGGGGCCAACGTCCTGACTTTC. Based on the CDR3 plus reference TRBV9 and TRBJ2-6, the full variable domain is DSGVTQTPKHLITATGQRVTLRCSPRSGDLSVYWYQQSLDQGLQFLIQYYNGEERAKGNILERFSAQQFPDLHSELNLSSLELGDSALYFCASSGQIGGSGANVLTFGAGSRLTVL.

This clonotype was seen ten or more times. The chain links TRBV20-1 to TRBJ1-1; D might be TRBD1 (6 bases). Looked up from germline, CDR1 is DFQATT and CDR2 is SNEGSKA (reference sequence). Trimming removed 8 bases at V and 3 bases at J, with 13 bases between. The CDR3 consists of 12 residues. CDR3 DNA sequence: TGCAGTTCGCAACCAGGGGACACTGAAGCTTTCTTT. Translation: CSSQPGDTEAFF.

This clonotype has a count of ten or more. The genes are TRBV7-9 and TRBJ2-2, with D possibly TRBD1 on 6 matching bases. The CDR3 is 19 amino acids. CDR1 and CDR2 from the germline V gene are SEHNR and FQNEAQ (reference sequence). Trimming pared 4 bases from V and 1 base from J, leaving 22 bases between. In DNA, the CDR3 is TGTGCCAGCAGCTCCGAAGGGACATCTGATCTAGGGAACACCGGGGAGCTGTTTTTT. Protein product: CASSSEGTSDLGNTGELFF.

This clonotype was seen a few times. The chain employs TRBV11-2 and TRBJ2-5; a possible D gene is TRBD2 (6 bases). CDR1 is SGHAT and CDR2 is FQNNGV in the germline V gene. V gave up 0 bases and J gave up 5 bases, with 16 bases separating them. CDR3 length: 16 amino acids. CDR3 in DNA: TGTGCCAGCAGCTTAGAAGGTAGCGGCCTTTGGGAGACCCAGTACTTC. Translating it yields CASSLEGSGLWETQYF.

This sequence joins TRBV27 and TRBJ1-5; D gene unclear. V lost 4 bases, J lost 4 bases, and 14 bases lay in between. Looked up from germline, CDR1 is MNHEY and CDR2 is SMNVEV (reference sequence). This CDR3 has 15 residues. The CDR3 here is CASSSWTDLNQPQHF. The CDR3 DNA follows: TGTGCCAGCAGTTCCTGGACCGATCTAAATCAGCCCCAGCATTTT.

Details on this clonotype: A much larger clone sits a single nucleotide away, making a read error possible. V is TRBV5-3 and J is TRBJ2-3; no clear D. Judging by the DNA end, TRBJ1-5 fits better; the J call may be wrong. TRBV5-3 is an ORF; its function is uncertain. The CDR3 runs 15 residues. CDR3 in DNA: TGTGCCAGCAGCTTGCCGTCGGGTCACACAGATACGCAGCATTTT. This codes for CASSLPSGHTDTQHF.

The sample holds many counts of this clonotype. The gene calls are TRBV29-1 and TRBJ2-3; weak D call: TRBD1 (5 bases). Trimming removed 1 base at V and 3 bases at J, with 8 bases between. Per germline, CDR1 SQVTM and CDR2 ANQGSEA. The CDR3 contains 13 residues. The CDR3 here is CSVEGGETDTQYF. The CDR3, as DNA: TGCAGCGTTGAAGGGGGCGAGACAGATACGCAGTATTTT.

This rearrangement joins TRBV3-1 to TRBJ2-5; 8 bases fit TRBD2. The trim removed 1 base at V and 3 bases at J, leaving 10 bases unmatched. The CDR3 covers 17 residues. CDR1 is LGHDT and CDR2 is YNNKEL in the germline V gene (reference sequence). DNA for the CDR3: TGTGCCAGCAGCCAAGGAGTCCCGGGGGGGCCCGAAGAGACCCAGTACTTC. Translation gives CASSQGVPGGPEETQYF.

V usage is TRBV12-3 or TRBV12-4 and J usage is TRBJ1-1; a weak D match, TRBD1 (5 bases). This CDR3 is built from 14 residues. V was shortened by 4 bases and J by 5 bases, with 14 bases between the two germline ends. The CDR3: CASSSGTVGTEAFF. CDR3 DNA sequence: TGTGCCAGCAGTTCCGGGACGGTGGGGACTGAAGCTTTCTTT.

The chain carries TRBV5-1 and TRBJ2-3; D is perhaps TRBD2 (6 bases). Germline V lookup: CDR1 SGHRS, CDR2 YFSETQ. CDR3 length: 13 residues. V was trimmed by 2 bases and J by 5 bases, leaving 9 bases between them. The CDR3 nucleotides are TGCGCCAGCAGCTTTCTGGAGGGAGATACGCAGTATTTT. Its protein is CASSFLEGDTQYF.

In the case of this clonotype: Possible read error: a much larger clone is one base away. The rearrangement uses TRBV4-3 and TRBJ2-1; 8 nucleotides line up with TRBD1. This CDR3 is built from 14 residues. The germline V gene has CDR1 LGHNA and CDR2 YSLEER. The CDR3 region is CASSQDISGGKESF. The CDR3 bases are TGCGCCAGCAGCCAAGATATTTCAGGGGGCAAGGAGTCCTTC.

A remark on this clonotype: A much larger clone lies one base from this, so it may be a read error. The chain combines TRBV12-3 or TRBV12-4 with TRBJ1-5; TRBD1 matches 7 bases. This CDR3 region has 16 residues. The CDR3 loop is CAGSPTPRGDNQPQHF. The DNA for the CDR3 is TGTGCCGGCAGTCCAACCCCCAGGGGGGACAATCAGCCCCAGCATTTT.

With respect to this clonotype: This sequence may be a read error, since a much larger clone differs from it by one base. The chain combines TRBV29-1 with TRBJ2-3; TRBD2 matches 12 bases. The CDR3 has 16 amino acids. In germline, CDR1 is SQVTM, CDR2 ANQGSEA. CDR3 residues: CSVEGRTSGITDMQYF. CDR3 sequence (DNA): TGCAGCGTTGAAGGGAGGACTAGCGGGATCACAGATATGCAGTATTTT.

Of note for this clonotype: A much larger clone lies one base from this, so it may be a read error. The chain uses TRBV7-8 and TRBJ2-5, with 14 bases fitting TRBD2. The V gene's germline CDR1 is SGHVS and CDR2 FQNEAQ. The CDR3 is made up of 15 amino acids. CDR3 in amino acids: CASSPGLAGVETPYF. Written as DNA, the CDR3 is TGTGCCAGCAGCCCGGGACTAGCGGGGGTTGAGACCCCGTACTTC.

As to this clonotype: The germline gene is not matched at one end of the junction; a read error may be the cause. The gene calls are TRBV29-1 and TRBJ2-2, with D perhaps being TRBD1 or TRBD2 (5 bases each). CDR3 length: 12 amino acids. Germline values: CDR1 SQVTM, CDR2 ANQGSEA. The CDR3 protein is CSVAGTAGELVF. CDR3 DNA: TGCAGCGTCGCAGGGACCGCCGGGGAGCTGGTTTTT.

The chain couples TRBV6-2 or TRBV6-3 to TRBJ2-7; 8 nucleotides align to TRBD2. Germline values: CDR1 MNHEY, CDR2 SVGEGT. The trim removed 6 bases at V and 2 bases at J, leaving 9 bases unmatched. The CDR3 covers 15 residues. The DNA of the CDR3 is TGTGCCAGCAGCCCCCTGGCGGGAGGAGCCTACGAGCAGTACTTC. Amino acids: CASSPLAGGAYEQYF.

This chain links TRBV6-5 with TRBJ2-5; weak D call: TRBD1 (6 bases). V shed 10 bases and J shed 1 base, with 22 bases lying between them. The germline gives CDR1 MNHEY, CDR2 SVGAGI. The CDR3 is 16 amino acids. The CDR3 reads CATAEISGTFQETQYF. DNA for the CDR3: TGTGCCACAGCTGAGATCTCCGGGACATTCCAAGAGACCCAGTACTTC.